This T cell receptor beta chain was sequenced for a study of type 1 and type 2 diabetes patients. PCR was run on genomic DNA. Multiplex PCR with 30 forward and 13 reverse primers amplified the TCR beta CDR3. TCRdb re-derived calls from the multiplex PCR reads in MiXCR, one entry per CDR3 protein. Altogether 250,000 or so distinct CDR3 sequences are present, around 47% being singletons, with the ten largest covering approximately 13%. CDR3 length equals 13 residues. Trimming took off 9 bases at V and 1 base at J, with 12 bases between the two ends. The germline gives CDR1 LNHDA, CDR2 SQIVND (reference sequence).

This chain joins TRBV19 and TRBJ1-1, with D hard to call. This TCR was recovered from a man aged 18 to 30 with type 2 diabetes. Material: peripheral blood mononuclear cells (PBMCs). The CDR3: CASSFSTNTEAFF. DNA for the CDR3: TGTGCCAGCTCTTTTTCAACGAACACTGAAGCTTTCTTT. Based on the CDR3 plus reference TRBV19 and TRBJ1-1, the full variable domain is DGGITQSPKYLFRKEGQNVTLSCEQNLNHDAMYWYRQDPGQGLRLIYYSQIVNDFQKGDIAEGYSVSREKKESFPLTVTSAQKNPTAFYLCASSFSTNTEAFFGQGTRLTVV.